This T cell receptor beta chain was sequenced for a study of yellow fever vaccine responses in identical twins. Study-wide findings and caveats: Twins' vaccine T cell response reportedly seemed partly convergent, partly personalized.

Points on this clonotype: Antigen specificity is unknown.

TCRdb reanalysed the RT-PCR reads using MiXCR and keeps one entry per CDR3 protein. The sample has approximately 2,500 distinct CDR3 sequences, 80% to 90% seen once. The CDR3 covers 13 residues. CDR1 is SGHAT and CDR2 is FQDESV in the germline V gene (reference sequence). V was shortened by 2 bases and J by 1 base, with 6 bases between the two germline ends. This material consisted of T cells from blood (PBMCs), unsorted or a sorted subset (not recorded which), taken before or after yellow fever vaccination (not recorded which). The TCR sequence derives from a woman under 30 who received the yellow fever vaccine. The V and J genes are TRBV11-1 and TRBJ2-7; D is undetermined. The CDR3 nucleotides are TGTGCCAGCAGCTTACGCCGGTCCTACGAGCAGTACTTC. It specifies CASSLRRSYEQYF.